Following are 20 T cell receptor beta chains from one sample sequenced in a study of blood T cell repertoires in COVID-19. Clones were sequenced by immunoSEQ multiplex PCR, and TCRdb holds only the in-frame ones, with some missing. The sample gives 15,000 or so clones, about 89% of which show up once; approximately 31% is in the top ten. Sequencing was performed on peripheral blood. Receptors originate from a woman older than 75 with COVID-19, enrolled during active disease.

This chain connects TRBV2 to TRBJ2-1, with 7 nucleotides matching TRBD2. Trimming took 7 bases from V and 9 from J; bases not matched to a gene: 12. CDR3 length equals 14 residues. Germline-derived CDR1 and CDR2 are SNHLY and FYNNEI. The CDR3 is CASTRGRGEGEQFF. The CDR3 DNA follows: TGTGCCAGCACCCGGGGACGCGGGGAGGGTGAGCAGTTCTTC. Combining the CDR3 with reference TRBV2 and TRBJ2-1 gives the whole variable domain EPEVTQTPSHQVTQMGQEVILRCVPISNHLYFYWYRQILGQKVEFLVSFYNNEISEKSEIFDDQFSVERPDGSNFTLKIRSTKLEDSAMYFCASTRGRGEGEQFFGPGTRLTVL.

The CDR3 protein is CASSLGTYDYNEQFF. The DNA of the CDR3 is TGTGCCAGCAGCTTAGGGACTTATGACTACAATGAGCAGTTCTTC. The chain uses TRBV7-9 and TRBJ2-1; TRBD2 is a possible D gene (5 bases). This CDR3 has 15 residues. Per the germline V gene, CDR1 is SEHNR and CDR2 is FQNEAQ (reference sequence). Trimming took off 1 base at V and 3 bases at J, with 10 bases between the two ends.

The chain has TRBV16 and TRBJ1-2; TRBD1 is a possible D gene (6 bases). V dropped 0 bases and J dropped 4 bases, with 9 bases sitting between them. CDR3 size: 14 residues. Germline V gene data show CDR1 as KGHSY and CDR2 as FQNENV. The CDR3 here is CASSQSPDSYGYTF. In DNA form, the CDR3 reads TGTGCCAGCAGCCAATCTCCGGACAGCTATGGCTACACCTTC.

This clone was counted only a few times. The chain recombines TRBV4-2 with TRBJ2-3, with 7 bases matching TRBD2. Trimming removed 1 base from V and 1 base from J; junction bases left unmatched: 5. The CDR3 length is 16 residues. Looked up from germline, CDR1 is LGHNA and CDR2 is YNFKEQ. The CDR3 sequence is CASSQGPSGRTDTQYF. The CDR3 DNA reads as TGTGCCAGCAGCCAAGGGCCTAGCGGACGCACAGATACGCAGTATTTT.

The CDR3 region has the DNA TGTGCCAGCAGCTCGGCTCCTGAGACAGGGGGCCTCTATGGCTACACCTTC. Protein: CASSSAPETGGLYGYTF. The V call is TRBV5-8, the J call TRBJ1-2, with 10 bases fitting TRBD1. CDR1 SGHTS and CDR2 YDEGEE come from the germline V gene. The CDR3 spans 17 residues. V shed 3 bases and J 4 bases; nucleotides not matched to a gene: 12.

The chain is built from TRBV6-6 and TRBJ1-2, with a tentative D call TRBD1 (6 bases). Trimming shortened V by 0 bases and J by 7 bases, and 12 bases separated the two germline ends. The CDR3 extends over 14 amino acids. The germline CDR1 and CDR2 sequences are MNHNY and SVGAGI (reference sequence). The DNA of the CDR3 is TGTGCCAGCAGTTACTCGACAGGCTATACTGGCTACACCTTC. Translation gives CASSYSTGYTGYTF.

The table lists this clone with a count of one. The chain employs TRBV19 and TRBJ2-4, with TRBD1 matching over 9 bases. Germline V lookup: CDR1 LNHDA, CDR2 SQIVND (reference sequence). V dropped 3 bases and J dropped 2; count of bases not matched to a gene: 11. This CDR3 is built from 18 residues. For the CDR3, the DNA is TGTGCCAGTAGTATCGGCACAGGGGGCGAGGTGACCAAAAACATTCAGTACTTC. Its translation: CASSIGTGGEVTKNIQYF.

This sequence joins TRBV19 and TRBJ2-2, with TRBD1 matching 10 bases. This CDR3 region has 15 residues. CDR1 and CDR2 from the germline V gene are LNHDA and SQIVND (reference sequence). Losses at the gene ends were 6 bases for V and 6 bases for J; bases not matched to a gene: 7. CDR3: CASRYGQGGSGELFF. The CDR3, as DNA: TGTGCCAGTAGATACGGACAGGGGGGGTCCGGGGAGCTGTTTTTT.

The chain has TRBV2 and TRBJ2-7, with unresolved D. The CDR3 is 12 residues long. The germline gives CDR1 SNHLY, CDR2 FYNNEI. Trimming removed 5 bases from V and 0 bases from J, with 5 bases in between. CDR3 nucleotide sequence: TGTGCCAGCAGTCCGAGCTCCTACGAGCAGTACTTC. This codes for CASSPSSYEQYF.

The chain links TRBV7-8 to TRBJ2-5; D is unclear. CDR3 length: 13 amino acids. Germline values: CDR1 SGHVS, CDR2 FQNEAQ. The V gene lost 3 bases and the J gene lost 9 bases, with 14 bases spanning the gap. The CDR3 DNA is TGTGCCAGCAGCTTTGCTCTCCTCGAGCCCCAGTACTTC. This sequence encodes CASSFALLEPQYF.

The CDR3 protein is CASSFDQGKYFSGANVLTF. Written as DNA, the CDR3 is TGTGCCAGCAGCTTCGATCAGGGGAAGTATTTCTCTGGGGCCAACGTCCTGACTTTC. The chain couples TRBV11-2 to TRBJ2-6, with a weak D call TRBD1 (6 bases). Germline V gene lookup returns CDR1 SGHAT and CDR2 FQNNGV. The CDR3 loop spans 19 amino acids. The germline V and J ends were trimmed by 3 bases and 0 bases, with 18 bases remaining between them.

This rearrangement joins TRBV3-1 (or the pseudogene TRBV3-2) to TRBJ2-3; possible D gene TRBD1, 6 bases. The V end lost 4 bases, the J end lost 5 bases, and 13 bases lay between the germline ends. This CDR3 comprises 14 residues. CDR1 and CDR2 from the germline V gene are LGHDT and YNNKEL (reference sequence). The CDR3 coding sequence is TGTGCCAGCAGCCCCCAGGGGTTGGGAGATACGCAGTATTTT. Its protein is CASSPQGLGDTQYF.

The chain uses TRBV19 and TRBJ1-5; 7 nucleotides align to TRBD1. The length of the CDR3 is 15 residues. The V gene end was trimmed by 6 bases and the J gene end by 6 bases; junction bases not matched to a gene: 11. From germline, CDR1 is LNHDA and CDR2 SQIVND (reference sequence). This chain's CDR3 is CASSRKTGEGQPQHF. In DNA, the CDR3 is TGTGCCAGTAGCCGGAAAACAGGGGAAGGTCAGCCCCAGCATTTT.

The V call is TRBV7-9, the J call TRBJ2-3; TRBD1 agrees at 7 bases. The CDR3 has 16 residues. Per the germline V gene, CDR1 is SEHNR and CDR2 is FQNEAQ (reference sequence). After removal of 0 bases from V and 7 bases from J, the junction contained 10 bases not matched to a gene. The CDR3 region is CASSLALRSGGNTQYF. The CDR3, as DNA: TGTGCCAGCAGCTTAGCGCTTAGGTCAGGGGGAAATACGCAGTATTTT.

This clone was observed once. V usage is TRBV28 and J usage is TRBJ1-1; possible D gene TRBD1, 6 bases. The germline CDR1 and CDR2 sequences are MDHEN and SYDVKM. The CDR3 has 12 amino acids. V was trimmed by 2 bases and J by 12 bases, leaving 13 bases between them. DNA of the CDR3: TGTGCCAGCAGTTTAGAGGGCAGGGGATCTTTCTTT. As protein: CASSLEGRGSFF.

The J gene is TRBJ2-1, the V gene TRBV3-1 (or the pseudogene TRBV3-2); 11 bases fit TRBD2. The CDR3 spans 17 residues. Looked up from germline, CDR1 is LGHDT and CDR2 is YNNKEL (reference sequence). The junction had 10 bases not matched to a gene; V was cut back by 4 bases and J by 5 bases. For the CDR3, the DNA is TGTGCCAGCAGCCCCCAATTAGCGGGGGGGAGAGACAATGAGCAGTTCTTC. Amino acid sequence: CASSPQLAGGRDNEQFF.

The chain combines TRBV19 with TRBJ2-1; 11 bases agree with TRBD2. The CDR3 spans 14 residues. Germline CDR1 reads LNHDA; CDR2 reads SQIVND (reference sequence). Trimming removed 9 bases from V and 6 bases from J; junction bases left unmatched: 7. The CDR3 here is CASATSGISNEQFF. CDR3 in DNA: TGTGCCAGCGCGACTAGCGGGATTTCCAATGAGCAGTTCTTC.

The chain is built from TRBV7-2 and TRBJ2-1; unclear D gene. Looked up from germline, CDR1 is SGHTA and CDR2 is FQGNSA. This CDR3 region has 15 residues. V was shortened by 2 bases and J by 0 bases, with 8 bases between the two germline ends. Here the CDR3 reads CASSLSQFSYNEQFF. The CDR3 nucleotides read TGTGCCAGCAGCTTAAGTCAGTTCTCCTACAATGAGCAGTTCTTC.

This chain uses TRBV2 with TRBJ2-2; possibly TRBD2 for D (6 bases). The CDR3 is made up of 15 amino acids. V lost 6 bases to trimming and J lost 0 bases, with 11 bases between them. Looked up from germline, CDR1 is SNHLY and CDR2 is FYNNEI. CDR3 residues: CASREGRTNTGELFF. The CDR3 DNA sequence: TGTGCCAGCAGGGAGGGACGGACGAACACCGGGGAGCTGTTTTTT.

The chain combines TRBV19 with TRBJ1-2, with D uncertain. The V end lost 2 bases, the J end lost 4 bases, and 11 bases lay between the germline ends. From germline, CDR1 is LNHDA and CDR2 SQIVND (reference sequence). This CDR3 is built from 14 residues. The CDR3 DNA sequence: TGTGCCAGTAGTATACCTGGGGAGTTCTATGGCTACACCTTC. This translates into CASSIPGEFYGYTF.